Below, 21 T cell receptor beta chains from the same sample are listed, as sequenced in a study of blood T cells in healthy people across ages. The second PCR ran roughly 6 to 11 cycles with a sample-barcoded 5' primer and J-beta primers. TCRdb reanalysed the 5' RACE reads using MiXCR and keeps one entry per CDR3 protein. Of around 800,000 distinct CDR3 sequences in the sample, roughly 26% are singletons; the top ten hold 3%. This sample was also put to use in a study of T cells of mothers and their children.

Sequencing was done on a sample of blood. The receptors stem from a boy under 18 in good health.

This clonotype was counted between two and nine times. The CDR3 nucleotides read TGTGCCATCCGGCCAGGGATGAATGAAAAACTGTTTTTT. Translating it yields CAIRPGMNEKLFF. This chain connects TRBV10-3 to TRBJ1-4, with TRBD1 as a possible D gene (5 bases). The CDR3 length is 13 residues. Germline V gene data show CDR1 as ENHRY and CDR2 as SYGVKD. Trimming stripped 8 bases from V and 5 bases from J, with 12 bases between.

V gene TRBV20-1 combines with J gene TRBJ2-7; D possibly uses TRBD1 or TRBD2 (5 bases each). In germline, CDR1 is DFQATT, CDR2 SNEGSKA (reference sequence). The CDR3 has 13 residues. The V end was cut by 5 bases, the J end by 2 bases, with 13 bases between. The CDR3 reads CSAGTVEPYEQYF. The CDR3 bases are TGCAGTGCTGGGACCGTTGAACCCTACGAGCAGTACTTC.

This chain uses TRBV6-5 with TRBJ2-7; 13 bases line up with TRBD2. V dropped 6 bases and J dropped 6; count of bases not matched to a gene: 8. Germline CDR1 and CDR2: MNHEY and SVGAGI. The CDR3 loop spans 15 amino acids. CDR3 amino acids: CASSATGTSGAEQYF. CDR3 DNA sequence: TGTGCCAGCAGCGCGACCGGGACTAGCGGGGCCGAGCAGTACTTC.

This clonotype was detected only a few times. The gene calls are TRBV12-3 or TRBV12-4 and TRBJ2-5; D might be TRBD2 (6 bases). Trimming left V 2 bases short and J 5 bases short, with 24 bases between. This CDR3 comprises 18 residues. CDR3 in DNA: TGTGCCAGCAGTTTATTCCGGGGAGGCGTTTCCTCAGGGGAGACCCAGTACTTC. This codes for CASSLFRGGVSSGETQYF.

The CDR3, as DNA: TGCAGCGTTGAAGCACTAGGGGCGGCAGATACGCAGTATTTT. Its protein product is CSVEALGAADTQYF. The chain is built from TRBV29-1 and TRBJ2-3; D possibly uses TRBD1 or TRBD2 (5 bases each). The germline V and J ends were trimmed by 1 base and 4 bases, with 12 bases remaining between them. Germline V gene data show CDR1 as SQVTM and CDR2 as ANQGSEA. This CDR3 region has 14 residues.

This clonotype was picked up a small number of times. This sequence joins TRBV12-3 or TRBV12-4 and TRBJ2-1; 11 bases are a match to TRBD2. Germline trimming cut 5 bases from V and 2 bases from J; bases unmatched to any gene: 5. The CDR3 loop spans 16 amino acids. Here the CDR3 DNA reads TGTGCCAGCAGTGAGCTAGCGGGGGGCCCCTACAATGAGCAGTTCTTC. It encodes CASSELAGGPYNEQFF.

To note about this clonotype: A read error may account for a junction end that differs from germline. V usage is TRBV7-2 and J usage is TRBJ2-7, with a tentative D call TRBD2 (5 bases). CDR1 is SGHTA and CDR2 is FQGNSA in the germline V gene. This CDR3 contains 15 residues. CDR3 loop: CASSLAAGVTYEQYF. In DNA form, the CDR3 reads TGTGCCAGCAGCCTAGCCGCAGGAGTTACCTACGAGCAGTACTTC.

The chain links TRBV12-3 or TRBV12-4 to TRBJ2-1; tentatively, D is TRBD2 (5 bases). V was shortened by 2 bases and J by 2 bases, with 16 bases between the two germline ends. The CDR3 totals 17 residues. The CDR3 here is CASSLRLAGSTYNEQFF. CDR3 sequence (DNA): TGTGCCAGCAGTTTACGGCTAGCCGGTTCCACCTACAATGAGCAGTTCTTC.

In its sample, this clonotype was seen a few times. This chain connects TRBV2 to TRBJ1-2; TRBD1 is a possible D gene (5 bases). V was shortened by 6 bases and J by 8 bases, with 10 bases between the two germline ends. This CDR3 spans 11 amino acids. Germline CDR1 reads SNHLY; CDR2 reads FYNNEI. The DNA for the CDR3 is TGTGCCAGCAGGGGGCTTGAAGGCTACACCTTC. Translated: CASRGLEGYTF. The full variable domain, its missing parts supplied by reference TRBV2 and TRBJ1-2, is EPEVTQTPSHQVTQMGQEVILRCVPISNHLYFYWYRQILGQKVEFLVSFYNNEISEKSEIFDDQFSVERPDGSNFTLKIRSTKLEDSAMYFCASRGLEGYTFGSGTRLTVV.

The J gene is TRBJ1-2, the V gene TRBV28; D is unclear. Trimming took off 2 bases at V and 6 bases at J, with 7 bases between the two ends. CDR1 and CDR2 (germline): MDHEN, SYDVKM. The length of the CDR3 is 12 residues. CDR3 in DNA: TGTGCCAGCAGTTTACTCCGGAATGGCTACACCTTC. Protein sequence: CASSLLRNGYTF.

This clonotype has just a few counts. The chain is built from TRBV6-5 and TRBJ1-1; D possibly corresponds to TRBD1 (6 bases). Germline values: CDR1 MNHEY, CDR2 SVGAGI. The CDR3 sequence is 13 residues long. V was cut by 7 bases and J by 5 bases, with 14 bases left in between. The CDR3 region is CASTQIRGTEAFF. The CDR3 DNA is TGTGCCAGCACCCAAATAAGGGGGACTGAAGCTTTCTTT.

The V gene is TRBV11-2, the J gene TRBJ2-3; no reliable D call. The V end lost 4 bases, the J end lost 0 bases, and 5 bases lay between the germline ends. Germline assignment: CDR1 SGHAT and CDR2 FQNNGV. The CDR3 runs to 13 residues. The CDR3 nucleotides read TGTGCCAGCAGCTCACCTAGCACAGATACGCAGTATTTT. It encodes CASSSPSTDTQYF.

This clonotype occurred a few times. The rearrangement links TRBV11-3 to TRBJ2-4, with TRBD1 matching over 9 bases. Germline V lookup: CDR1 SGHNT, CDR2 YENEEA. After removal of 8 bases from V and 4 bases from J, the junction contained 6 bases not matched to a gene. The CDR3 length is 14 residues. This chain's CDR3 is CASLDGQGKNIQYF. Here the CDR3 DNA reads TGTGCCAGCCTAGACGGACAGGGGAAAAACATTCAGTACTTC. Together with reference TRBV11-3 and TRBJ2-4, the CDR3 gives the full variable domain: EAGVVQSPRYKIIEKKQPVAFWCNPISGHNTLYWYLQNLGQGPELLIRYENEEAVDDSQLPKDRFSAERLKGVDSTLKIQPAELGDSAVYLCASLDGQGKNIQYFGAGTRLSVL.

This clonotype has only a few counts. The CDR3 is CAWSDRNIQYF. The CDR3 nucleotides are TGTGCCTGGAGTGATAGAAACATTCAGTACTTC. The V and J genes are TRBV30 and TRBJ2-4, with no clear D. Per germline, CDR1 GTSNPN and CDR2 SVGIG (reference sequence). The CDR3 extends over 11 amino acids. The V end lost 1 base, the J end lost 6 bases, and 4 bases lay between the germline ends.

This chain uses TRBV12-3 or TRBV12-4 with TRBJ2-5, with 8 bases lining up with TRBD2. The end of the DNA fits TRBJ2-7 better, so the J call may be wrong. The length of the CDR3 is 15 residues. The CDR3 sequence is CASSLTTSGPYEQYF. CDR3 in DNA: TGTGCCAGCAGTTTAACCACTAGCGGACCCTACGAGCAGTACTTC.

DNA for the CDR3: TGTGCCAGCAGTTTATATTGGACAGGGGGCTCGATCAACTATGGCTACACCTTC. This codes for CASSLYWTGGSINYGYTF. This chain links TRBV27 with TRBJ1-2; 11 bases map to TRBD1. This CDR3 has 18 amino acids. Trimming at V came to 1 base and at J to 2 bases, leaving 9 bases not matched to a gene. Germline V CDR1 and CDR2: MNHEY, SMNVEV (reference sequence).

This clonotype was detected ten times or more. CDR3 bases: TGTGCCAGCAGCCCCGAGCGGAGGGCCAACAATGAGCAGTTCTTC. Residues: CASSPERRANNEQFF. This chain uses TRBV2 with TRBJ2-1; a possible D gene is TRBD2 (6 bases). V was trimmed by 6 bases and J by 5 bases, leaving 17 bases between them. Germline V lookup: CDR1 SNHLY, CDR2 FYNNEI. This CDR3 region has 15 residues.

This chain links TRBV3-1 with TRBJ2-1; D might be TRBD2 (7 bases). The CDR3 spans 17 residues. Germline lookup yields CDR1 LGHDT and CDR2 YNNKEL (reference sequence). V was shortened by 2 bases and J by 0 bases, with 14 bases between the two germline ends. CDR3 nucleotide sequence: TGTGCCAGCAGCCAAAGGGGGGGCGCCCACTCCTACAATGAGCAGTTCTTC. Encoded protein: CASSQRGGAHSYNEQFF.

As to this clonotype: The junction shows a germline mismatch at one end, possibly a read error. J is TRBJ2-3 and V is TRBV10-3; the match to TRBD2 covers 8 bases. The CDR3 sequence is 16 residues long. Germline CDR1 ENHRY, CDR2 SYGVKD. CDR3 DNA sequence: TGTGCCGTCAGTGAGTCAGGAACTAGCGGTGGGGACACGCAGTATTTT. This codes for CAVSESGTSGGDTQYF.

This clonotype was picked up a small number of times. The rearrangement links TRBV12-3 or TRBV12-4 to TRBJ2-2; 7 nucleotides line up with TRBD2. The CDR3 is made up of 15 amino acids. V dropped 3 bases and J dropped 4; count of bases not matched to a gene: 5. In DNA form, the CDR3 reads TGTGCCAGCAGTTTTGGTGGGGGGGTCACCGGGGAGCTGTTTTTT. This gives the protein CASSFGGGVTGELFF.

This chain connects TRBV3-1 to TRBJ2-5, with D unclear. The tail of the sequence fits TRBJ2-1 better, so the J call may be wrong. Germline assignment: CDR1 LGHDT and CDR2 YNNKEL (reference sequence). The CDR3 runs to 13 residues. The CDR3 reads CASSPGPNDEQFF. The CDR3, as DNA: TGTGCCAGCAGCCCCGGGCCAAACGATGAGCAGTTCTTC.